One and the same sample provided the 20 T cell receptor beta chains below, sequenced in a study of identical twins. TCRdb reprocessed the 5' RACE reads with MiXCR, giving one entry per CDR3 protein. This table has some 270,000 distinct CDR3 sequences, around 8.8% appearing once. This sample also appeared in a second study, on yellow fever vaccine responses in identical twins.

Sequenced input: CD8+ T cells sorted from blood. These receptors came from a woman between 18 and 30 years old in good health.

This clonotype showed up just a few times. This chain links TRBV27 with TRBJ1-2, with D maybe TRBD1 (5 bases). The CDR3 is 14 residues long. Trimming took 4 bases from V and 4 from J, leaving 13 bases between them. The V gene's germline CDR1 is MNHEY and CDR2 SMNVEV (reference sequence). The CDR3 nucleotides are TGTGCCAGCAGTTCGGACATCCAACCCTATGGCTACACCTTC. Translating gives CASSSDIQPYGYTF.

The J gene is TRBJ2-1, the V gene TRBV28, with 10 positions matching TRBD2. The trim removed 8 bases at V and 9 bases at J, leaving 10 bases unmatched. Germline V lookup: CDR1 MDHEN, CDR2 SYDVKM. The length of the CDR3 is 14 residues. CDR3 in amino acids: CASRSGLASFEQFF. The DNA of the CDR3 is TGTGCCAGCCGCTCGGGACTAGCGAGTTTTGAGCAGTTCTTC.

The table lists this clonotype with a few counts. J is TRBJ2-1 and V is TRBV7-9; no definite D call. Germline CDR1 SEHNR, CDR2 FQNEAQ (reference sequence). The CDR3 is 13 amino acids. Trimming pared 4 bases from V and 10 bases from J, leaving 14 bases between. Written as DNA, the CDR3 is TGTGCCAGCAGCTCACAACTATCTCTCGAGCAGTTCTTC. It is translated as CASSSQLSLEQFF.

In its sample, this clonotype was seen many times. V usage is TRBV9 and J usage is TRBJ2-7, with 10 bases aligning to TRBD2. V lost 3 bases and J lost 1; bases outside the gene matches: 4. Germline V gene data show CDR1 as SGDLS and CDR2 as YYNGEE. CDR3 length: 15 amino acids. This CDR3 reads CASSESGGASYEQYF. The DNA for the CDR3 is TGTGCCAGCAGCGAAAGCGGGGGGGCTTCCTACGAGCAGTACTTC.

This clonotype has just a few counts. The chain is built from TRBV12-3 or TRBV12-4 and TRBJ2-7; D uncertain. The germline V and J ends were trimmed by 2 bases and 7 bases, with 12 bases remaining between them. The CDR3 is 13 amino acids. The CDR3 reads CASSLSSLREQYF. The CDR3 region has the DNA TGTGCCAGCAGTTTATCTAGTCTGAGGGAGCAGTACTTC.

This clonotype was counted ten times or more. CDR3 protein: CASRTVIDNQPQHF. CDR3 coding DNA: TGTGCCAGCAGGACAGTCATCGACAATCAGCCCCAGCATTTT. This chain uses TRBV6-2 or TRBV6-3 with TRBJ1-5, with a weak D call TRBD1 (5 bases). Trimming removed 6 bases from V and 3 bases from J, with 12 bases in between. Germline V gene sequence: CDR1 MNHEY, CDR2 SVGEGT. The CDR3 sequence is 14 residues long.

This clonotype was seen ten or more times. The chain links TRBV29-1 to TRBJ2-5, with D perhaps assigned TRBD1 or TRBD2 (5 bases each). The germline V gene encodes CDR1 SQVTM and CDR2 ANQGSEA. CDR3 size: 15 residues. Trimming removed 3 bases from V and 0 bases from J, with 14 bases in between. CDR3 loop: CSVDPGTQYQETQYF. Here the CDR3 DNA reads TGCAGCGTTGATCCCGGGACCCAGTACCAAGAGACCCAGTACTTC.

In its sample, this clonotype was seen a few times. The V and J genes are TRBV27 and TRBJ2-5; D is unclear. The CDR3 consists of 18 residues. The germline gives CDR1 MNHEY, CDR2 SMNVEV (reference sequence). V lost 0 bases, J lost 3 bases, and 20 bases lay in between. CDR3 bases: TGTGCCAGCAGTTTATCTCGTCTGGGTGCGACCAGCAAAGAGACCCAGTACTTC. Translating gives CASSLSRLGATSKETQYF.

The chain uses TRBV27 and TRBJ2-7; possibly TRBD1 or TRBD2 for D (7 bases each). The germline gives CDR1 MNHEY, CDR2 SMNVEV (reference sequence). This CDR3 is 16 amino acids long. The V gene lost 5 bases and the J gene lost 5 bases, with 22 bases spanning the gap. The CDR3 DNA reads as TGTGCCAGCAGTCCCGGCCCGTTGTCAGGGGGGGACGAGCAGTACTTC. Translated, it gives CASSPGPLSGGDEQYF.

There are many counts of this clonotype. This rearrangement joins TRBV28 to TRBJ2-7, with a possible D match to TRBD1 (6 bases). Germline V CDR1 and CDR2: MDHEN, SYDVKM. Between the trimmed V and J ends, which lost 4 bases and 2 bases, there was a span of 18 bases. The CDR3 spans 16 residues. The CDR3 DNA reads TGTGCCAGCAGTTCCGGGGTTTTGGACAGAGCCTACGAGCAGTACTTC. This sequence encodes CASSSGVLDRAYEQYF.

This clonotype has at least ten counts. The chain recombines TRBV11-1 with TRBJ2-1; 9 nucleotides line up with TRBD2. The junction had 15 bases not matched to a gene; V was cut back by 3 bases and J by 9 bases. Germline values: CDR1 SGHAT, CDR2 FQDESV (reference sequence). The CDR3 has 17 residues. The chain's CDR3 is CASSLIGSGGRGSEQFF. In DNA form, the CDR3 reads TGTGCCAGCAGCTTGATAGGGAGCGGCGGGAGGGGGAGTGAGCAGTTCTTC.

The sample holds a few counts of this clonotype. The chain uses TRBV7-9 and TRBJ2-3; 7 bases match TRBD2. CDR1 and CDR2 from the germline V gene are SEHNR and FQNEAQ (reference sequence). J was trimmed by 0 bases and V by 6 bases; bases with no gene match: 9. The CDR3 is 16 amino acids. The CDR3 DNA reads as TGTGCCAGCAGTCCCCGGGAGGTCGCTAGCACAGATACGCAGTATTTT. Protein sequence: CASSPREVASTDTQYF.

This clonotype was seen a handful of times. The chain couples TRBV27 to TRBJ2-1; 9 bases align to TRBD2. CDR3 length: 13 amino acids. From germline, CDR1 is MNHEY and CDR2 SMNVEV (reference sequence). V gave up 6 bases and J gave up 4 bases; unmatched junction bases: 1. CDR3 DNA: TGTGCCAGCAGAGCGGGAGGTTACAATGAGCAGTTCTTC. Encoded protein: CASRAGGYNEQFF.

The V call is TRBV20-1, the J call TRBJ2-5; D is uncertain. CDR1 is DFQATT and CDR2 is SNEGSKA in the germline V gene (reference sequence). V gave up 0 bases and J gave up 5 bases, with 16 bases separating them. This CDR3 contains 15 residues. CDR3 bases: TGCAGTGCTAGAGATATTACCGGCTGGTGGGAGACCCAGTACTTC. Residues: CSARDITGWWETQYF.

This clonotype was found many times. The chain has TRBV29-1 and TRBJ2-4, with 7 bases aligning to TRBD1. The V gene's germline CDR1 is SQVTM and CDR2 ANQGSEA. V lost 3 bases and J lost 6; bases outside the gene matches: 14. This CDR3 is 16 amino acids long. CDR3 region: CSVEGIDRESLNIQYF. CDR3 coding DNA: TGCAGCGTTGAGGGGATTGACAGGGAGAGTCTAAACATTCAGTACTTC.

The chain uses TRBV4-3 and TRBJ2-7; D ambiguous. Trimming took 3 bases from V and 0 from J, leaving 12 bases between them. This CDR3 comprises 15 residues. Looked up from germline, CDR1 is LGHNA and CDR2 is YSLEER. CDR3 region: CASSQATEASYEQYF. CDR3 DNA sequence: TGCGCCAGCAGCCAGGCTACAGAGGCCTCCTACGAGCAGTACTTC.

As to this clonotype: Its ends do not fully match the called genes, so a read error is possible. CDR3 coding DNA: TGTGCTAGCAGCTTAGGGGGACAGGGAAGAGATACGCAGTATTTT. This gives the protein CASSLGGQGRDTQYF. The gene calls are TRBV7-7 and TRBJ2-3, with 9 bases fitting TRBD1. In germline, CDR1 is SSHAT, CDR2 FNYEAQ (reference sequence). The CDR3 is made up of 15 amino acids.

This clonotype was observed at least ten times. The chain combines TRBV7-6 with TRBJ1-1; 7 nucleotides line up with TRBD1. The CDR3 consists of 16 residues. Germline-derived CDR1 and CDR2 are SGHVS and FNYEAQ. J gave up 3 bases and V 4 bases, and 11 bases lay outside the gene matches. In nucleotides, the CDR3 is TGTGCCAGCAGCTCCGCCAGGGGGACGGGTTACACTGAAGCTTTCTTT. It yields the protein CASSSARGTGYTEAFF.

This chain uses TRBV2 with TRBJ2-1; 9 bases fit TRBD1. Germline V gives CDR1 SNHLY, CDR2 FYNNEI. The CDR3 has 16 residues. The V segment lost 7 bases and the J segment 6 bases; nucleotides outside the gene matches: 13. The CDR3 nucleotides are TGTGCCAGCACCATAAGTAGGGACAGGGAAACCAATGAGCAGTTCTTC. This codes for CASTISRDRETNEQFF. Looking up the rest from reference TRBV2 and TRBJ2-1 gives the full variable domain: EPEVTQTPSHQVTQMGQEVILRCVPISNHLYFYWYRQILGQKVEFLVSFYNNEISEKSEIFDDQFSVERPDGSNFTLKIRSTKLEDSAMYFCASTISRDRETNEQFFGPGTRLTVL.

This clonotype was seen repeatedly, ten times or more. V and J are TRBV4-2 and TRBJ2-2; TRBD1 might be the D (6 bases). Per germline, CDR1 LGHNA and CDR2 YNFKEQ. V shed 1 base and J shed 9 bases, with 9 bases lying between them. This CDR3 comprises 13 residues. The CDR3 DNA reads as TGTGCCAGCAGCCAAGGGGGACAATGGGAGCTGTTTTTT. Its protein product is CASSQGGQWELFF.